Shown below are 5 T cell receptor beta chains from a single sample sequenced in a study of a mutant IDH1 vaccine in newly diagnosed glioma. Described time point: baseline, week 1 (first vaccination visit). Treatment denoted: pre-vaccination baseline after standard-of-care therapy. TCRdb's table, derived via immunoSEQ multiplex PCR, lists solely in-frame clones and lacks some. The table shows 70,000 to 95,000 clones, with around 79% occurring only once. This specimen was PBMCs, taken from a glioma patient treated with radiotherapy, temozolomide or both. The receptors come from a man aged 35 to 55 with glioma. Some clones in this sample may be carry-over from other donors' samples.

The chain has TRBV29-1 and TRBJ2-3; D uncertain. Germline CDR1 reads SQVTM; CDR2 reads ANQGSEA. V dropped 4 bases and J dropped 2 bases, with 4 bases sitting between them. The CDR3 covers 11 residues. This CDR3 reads CSVVFTDTQYF. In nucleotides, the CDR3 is TGCAGCGTTGTCTTCACAGATACGCAGTATTTT.

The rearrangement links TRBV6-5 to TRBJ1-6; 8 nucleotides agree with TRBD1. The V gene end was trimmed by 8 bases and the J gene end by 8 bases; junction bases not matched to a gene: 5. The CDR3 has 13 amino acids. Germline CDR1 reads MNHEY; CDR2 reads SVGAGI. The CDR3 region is CASSGTGDSPLHF. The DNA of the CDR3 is TGTGCCAGCTCCGGGACAGGAGATTCACCCCTCCACTTT.

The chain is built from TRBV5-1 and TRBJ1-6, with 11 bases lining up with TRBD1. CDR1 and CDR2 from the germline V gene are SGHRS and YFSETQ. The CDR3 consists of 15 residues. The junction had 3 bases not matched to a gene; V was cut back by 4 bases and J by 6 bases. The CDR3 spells CASSGGQGVNSPLHF. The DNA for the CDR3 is TGCGCCAGCAGCGGGGGACAGGGGGTTAATTCACCCCTCCACTTT.

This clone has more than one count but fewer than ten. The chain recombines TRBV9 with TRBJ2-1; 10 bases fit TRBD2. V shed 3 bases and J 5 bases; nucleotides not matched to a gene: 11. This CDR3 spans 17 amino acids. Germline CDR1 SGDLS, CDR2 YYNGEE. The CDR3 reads CASSGAIVAGGHNEQFF. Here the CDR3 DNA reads TGTGCCAGCAGCGGAGCGATCGTAGCGGGGGGCCACAATGAGCAGTTCTTC.

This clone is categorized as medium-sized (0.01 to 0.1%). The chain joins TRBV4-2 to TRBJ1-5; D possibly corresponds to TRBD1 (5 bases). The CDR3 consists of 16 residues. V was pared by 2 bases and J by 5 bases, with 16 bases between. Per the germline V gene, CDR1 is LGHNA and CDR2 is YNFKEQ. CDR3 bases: TGTGCCAGCAGCCAAATAGGCAGGGTGGGGGATCAGCCCCAGCATTTT. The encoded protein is CASSQIGRVGDQPQHF.